These T cell receptor beta chains were read from a single sample in a study of control samples from healthy donors and cancer patients. The repertoire was sequenced with immunoSEQ multiplex PCR; TCRdb's copy has only in-frame clones and lacks some. The profile shows 110,000 or so clones, about nine tenths of them singletons. What was sequenced was blood. The receptors derive from a human donor in good health. The donor label of this sample is uncertain. Both conserved end residues are part of each CDR3. The D gene is left open where the match is weak. The size of a clone is reported for some rows only, either as once, few or many, or as a class for expanded clones.

>TRBV20-1|TRBD2|once|TRBJ2-1
TGCAGTGCTAGTTTAACTAGCGGGGGGGTCGATGAGCAGTTCTTC
CSASLTSGGVDEQFF
>TRBV11-2|TRBD1|-|TRBJ1-4
TGTGCCAGCCGCGTGACAGGGGTTAATGAAAAACTGTTTTTT
CASRVTGVNEKLFF
>TRBV11-2|-|-|TRBJ1-2
TGTGCCAGCAGCGCGGGAATGATTTATGGCTACACCTTC
CASSAGMIYGYTF
>TRBV5-1|-|-|TRBJ1-1
TGCGCCAGCAGAACCGGGACACTGAACACTGAAGCTTTCTTT
CASRTGTLNTEAFF
>TRBV27|TRBD1|-|TRBJ1-5
TGTGCCAGCAGTTTCCTACCAGGGGGGCTTGGGGATCAGCCCCAGCATTTT
CASSFLPGGLGDQPQHF
>TRBV10-2|TRBD2|-|TRBJ2-3
TGCGCCAGCAGTGAAGCGGGGGGGCTTCCAGATACGCAGTATTTT
CASSEAGGLPDTQYF
>TRBV24-1|-|few|TRBJ2-7
TGTGCCACCAGTGATGGCACGGACTACGAGCAGTACTTC
CATSDGTDYEQYF
>TRBV18|-|-|TRBJ1-1
TGTGCCAGCTCACTTACAGACAACACTGAAGCTTTCTTT
CASSLTDNTEAFF
>TRBV4-2|-|-|TRBJ2-7
TGTGCCAGCAGCCAGGAGGGAGTACACTCTGACGAGCAGTACTTC
CASSQEGVHSDEQYF
>TRBV25-1|-|-|TRBJ1-2
TGTGCCAGCAAAGGAGCGGATGGCTACACCTTC
CASKGADGYTF
>TRBV5-3|-|-|TRBJ2-7
TGTGCCGTGACAGACTCCAGCTACGAGCAGTACTTC
CAVTDSSYEQYF
>TRBV7-3|-|-|TRBJ1-1
TGTGCCAGCAAGCGGACCCAAAACACTGAAGCTTTCTTT
CASKRTQNTEAFF
>TRBV6-2/TRBV6-3|TRBD1|-|TRBJ2-7
TGTGCCAGCAGTTACCATACCCCGGGACAGGGGTACGAGCAGTACTTC
CASSYHTPGQGYEQYF
>TRBV14|-|-|TRBJ1-3
TGTGCCAGCAGCCAAGATTCTGGCGCTGGAAACACCATATATTTT
CASSQDSGAGNTIYF
>TRBV2|TRBD1|once|TRBJ1-3
TGTGCCATCCCGACGAGACAGGGATCTGGAAACACCATATATTTT
CAIPTRQGSGNTIYF
>TRBV24-1|TRBD1|few|TRBJ2-3
TGTGCCACCCGGGGACAGGGGCCCACAGATACGCAGTATTTT
CATRGQGPTDTQYF
>TRBV11-2|TRBD1|-|TRBJ1-2
TGTGCCAGCAGCCCGGGACAGGGGGCGGCTAACTATGGCTACACCTTC
CASSPGQGAANYGYTF
>TRBV10-3|-|-|TRBJ1-1
TGTGCCATCAGTGGGTTAGTAAACACTGAAGCTTTCTTT
CAISGLVNTEAFF
>TRBV7-6|TRBD2|once|TRBJ2-3
TGTGCCAGCAGCCCCGGGCGGGGGGGCCGCGCAGATACGCAGTATTTT
CASSPGRGGRADTQYF
>TRBV3-1/TRBV3-2|-|-|TRBJ1-3
TGTGCCAGCAGCCAAAGTTTCCGAGACTCTGGAAACACCATATATTTT
CASSQSFRDSGNTIYF
>TRBV9|TRBD2|-|TRBJ2-7
TGTGCCAGCAGCGTAGAAGCGGGGGGCTACGAGCAGTACTTC
CASSVEAGGYEQYF
>TRBV7-9|TRBD1|once|TRBJ1-2
TGTGCCAGCAGCTTACGGGACAGGGGGCGTCTGGACTATGGCTACACCTTC
CASSLRDRGRLDYGYTF
>TRBV28|-|-|TRBJ1-3
TGTGCCAGCAGTTTGGGGGGAGGGTTCGGTGGAAACACCATATATTTT
CASSLGGGFGGNTIYF